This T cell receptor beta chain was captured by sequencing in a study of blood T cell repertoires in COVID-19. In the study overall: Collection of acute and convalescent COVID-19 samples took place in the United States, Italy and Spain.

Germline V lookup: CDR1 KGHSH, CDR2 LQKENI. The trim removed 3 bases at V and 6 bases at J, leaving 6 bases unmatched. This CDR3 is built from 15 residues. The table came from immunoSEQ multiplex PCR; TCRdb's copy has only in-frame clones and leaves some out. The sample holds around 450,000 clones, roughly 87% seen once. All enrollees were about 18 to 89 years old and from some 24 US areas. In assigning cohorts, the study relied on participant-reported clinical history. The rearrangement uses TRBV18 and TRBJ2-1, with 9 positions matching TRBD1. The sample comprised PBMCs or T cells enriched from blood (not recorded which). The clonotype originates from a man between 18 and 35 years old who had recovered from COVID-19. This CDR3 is CASSPPGQGFNEQFF. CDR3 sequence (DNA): TGTGCCAGCTCACCTCCGGGACAGGGTTTCAATGAGCAGTTCTTC.